This entry features one TCR beta chain sequence. Antigen specificity is unknown. The record originates from a study of T cell responses to AZD1222 COVID-19 vaccine. Whole-study results and caveats: The sample set comprised mostly white British donors with more females, and clonal diversity was possibly underestimated. Scientists sampled the repertoires only once the peak T cell response had passed. Targets within unmutated variant regions were reportedly found for nearly half of spike-specific TCRs.

Method: immunoSEQ multiplex PCR; TCRdb's copy keeps in-frame clones and lacks some. This table has under 200,000 clones, around 90% appearing once. Pooled in the analysis were second doses at about 4 or about 12 weeks. This CDR3 has 13 residues. Unmatched junction bases numbered 5, after V lost 4 bases and J lost 6 bases. The germline V gene encodes CDR1 SEHNR and CDR2 FQNEAQ (reference sequence). The specimen was peripheral blood, collected 28 days after the second AZD1222 dose. The V gene is TRBV7-9, the J gene TRBJ2-7; 8 bases are shared with TRBD1. The sequence derives from an adult who received the AZD1222 COVID-19 vaccine. CDR3 in amino acids: CASSSGTGAEQYF. DNA for the CDR3: TGTGCCAGCAGCTCCGGGACAGGTGCCGAGCAGTACTTC.